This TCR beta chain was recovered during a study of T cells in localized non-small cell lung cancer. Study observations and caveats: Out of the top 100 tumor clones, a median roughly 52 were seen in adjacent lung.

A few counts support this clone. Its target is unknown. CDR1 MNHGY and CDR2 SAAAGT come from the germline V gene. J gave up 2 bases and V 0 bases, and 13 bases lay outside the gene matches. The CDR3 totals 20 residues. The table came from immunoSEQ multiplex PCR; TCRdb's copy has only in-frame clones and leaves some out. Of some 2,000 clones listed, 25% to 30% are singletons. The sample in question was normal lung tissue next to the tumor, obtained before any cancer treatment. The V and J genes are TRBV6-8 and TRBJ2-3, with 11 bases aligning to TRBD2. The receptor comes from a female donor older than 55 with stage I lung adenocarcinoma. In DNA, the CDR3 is TGTGCCAGCAGTTACTCGAAGCCCGGGCTAGCGGGGGGCTCCACAGATACGCAGTATTTT. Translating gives CASSYSKPGLAGGSTDTQYF.